The source of this T cell receptor beta chain is a study of cytomegalovirus exposure and HLA in healthy donors (dated by TCRdb to 2015 to 2018). With respect to the entire study: An earlier analysis of more than 550 of the donors reported about 300 Gb of sequence data and around 120 million unique TCR beta sequences obtained from roughly 170 million T cells. Rather than using new phenotypic data, the later analysis identified candidate immune exposures from TCR beta sequences and from how often those sequences occurred across donors. Donor age, sex, ethnicity and CMV serostatus were collected together with the repertoire data. A separate validation cohort of more than 100 different subjects was used in addition to the roughly 720-subject first cohort. Every discovery cohort repertoire had been produced on one sequencing platform. The study profiled the T cell repertoires of hundreds of subjects by immunosequencing and related them to cytomegalovirus serostatus. In a later analysis, previously published TCR beta repertoires from several hundred donors were re-analyzed and high-resolution HLA genotyping was added so that TCR occurrence patterns could be studied. Because of strong linkage in the cohort, roughly five DR-DQ haplotypes were treated as single units for association and clustering. To predict cytomegalovirus infection status, the study combined high-throughput TCR immunosequencing, statistical association of individual TCRs with disease status, and machine learning. Typing coverage varied by locus: about 629-640 donors for A, B, C, DRB1 and DQB1; some 520 for DQA1; more than 600 for DPA1; 450 to 480 for DPB1. A later genetic analysis took genome-wide SNP genotypes for about 55% of the 666 donors and used that subset as a discovery cohort. Of the approximately 400 genotyped donors, 65% to 90% were placed in the genetic ancestry cluster associated with self-reported Caucasian donors. An early release covering 550 to 700 HLA-typed donors comprised roughly 300 gigabases of sequencing data and roughly 86 million unique TCR sequences. An earlier analysis of 450 to 750 of the donors used high-throughput TCR beta sequencing to judge whether each TCR beta V gene segment behaved as functional or pseudogenic. Both class I and class II loci were covered by HLA typing, at four-digit resolution. The aim of the study was to test whether cataloging public T cell receptors could identify signatures of past pathogen exposure. On average, 235,054 unique TCR beta nucleotide sequences were sequenced per donor among a few hundred genotyped donors of the cohort, with around 19% of those sequences being non-productive.

Library method: the immunoSEQ multiplex PCR assay. The multiplex PCR relied on a mix of 60 forward primers for TCR Vbeta segments and 13 reverse primers for TCR Jbeta segments. The CDR3 region of rearranged TCR beta genes was amplified from genomic DNA by a multiplex PCR assay. Amplified TCR beta libraries were sequenced as 87-base-pair reads on the Illumina HiSeq System. The authors processed their data as follows. A later analysis counted 75 million to 100 million unique TCR beta chains across the 666 repertoires, and some 11 million of these chains were shared by at least two donors. A nearest-neighbor algorithm error-corrected the raw reads and collapsed the reads into unique sequences, merging closely related sequences to remove PCR and sequencing errors. CDR3 sequences were aligned to IMGT reference sequences to assign V, D and J gene segments. For a sequence to be retained, a match of at least six nucleotides to both a V gene segment and a J gene segment was required. Rearrangements were classified as productive when the CDR3 lacked stop codons and remained in frame with V and J, and all other rearrangements were classified as non-productive. CDR3 was defined by IMGT convention, running from the second conserved V-encoded cysteine to the conserved J-encoded phenylalanine. The earlier analysis of a few hundred of the donors excluded any sequence lacking an unambiguous match to a single V gene segment. In an earlier analysis of some 590 of the donors, V segments were called functional above 56.7% productive rearrangements and were called segregating when the between-donor standard deviation exceeded 5%. To diagnose cytomegalovirus status from the catalog of TCR beta chain sequences, a statistical classification framework was built. In a later analysis, TCR nucleotide sequences were compared against IMGT/GENE-DB human TR gene sequences so that V and J genes could be assigned. In a later analysis, CDR3 sequences and most-parsimonious VDJ recombination scenarios were assigned using the TCRdist pipeline. In a later analysis, each TCR beta chain was defined by its CDR3 amino acid sequence together with its V-gene family, and reads without a unique V-gene family were excluded. In a later analysis, approximately 590 highly shared, low-generation-probability nucleotide sequences were removed to address suspected cross-contamination and a sequencing artifact. In a later analysis, a clonal expansion index for each public chain was calculated from normalized within-repertoire ranks of inferred template counts. In a later analysis, generation probabilities were computed with a VDJ recombination model fitted to out-of-frame rearrangements, and the resulting probabilities were checked against IGoR. In a later analysis, TCR-TCR, TCR-HLA and TCR-CMV co-occurrence was scored with hypergeometric tests, and a repertoire-size bias correction was applied to TCR pairs. In a later analysis, false discovery rates were estimated by permuting HLA or CMV assignments 20 times. In a later analysis, co-occurring TCRs were grouped with DBSCAN, and TCRdist sequence similarity was added when clustering was performed within HLA-allele-positive subsets. Co-occurrence clustering excluded repertoires with fewer than 30,000 or more than 120,000 public chains, plus five with anomalous nucleotide sharing. In its TCRdb copy, this immuneACCESS table keeps in-frame sequences only and misses some clones. Where compared with another copy, unresolved V genes explain less than half of these, and the others have no known cause. The D gene and trimming were derived from the DNA, and the V and J assignments and clone size from that table. The table for this sample lists some 150,000 clones; roughly four fifths of them were counted only once. In total, the top ten clones hold around 10% of the sample.

The germline V end is reduced by 4 bases and the J end by 8 bases; junction bases left unmatched: 8. Taken from the germline V gene, the CDR1 and CDR2 loops are LGHNA and YSLEER. Its CDR3 holds 15 amino acids, cysteine through phenylalanine. The entry retains the CDR3 DNA only, 45 bases that are in frame from base 1. About this clone: Its target antigen remains unknown. There are no base qualities to consult, and no much larger clone falls within one base.

In total, roughly 670 healthy bone marrow donors made up the cohort. All cohort members were sampled while nominally healthy, although unrecorded immune exposures were likely present. The donor tested CMV seropositive and was one of the 289 seropositive cohort members. Every donor gave a peripheral blood sample, and the peripheral blood mononuclear cells from that sample were used for TCR beta sequencing. Genomic DNA extraction from the blood cell samples was performed with the Qiagen DNeasy Blood Extraction Kit. What the work shows at the level of the full study, not this receptor alone: Immune exposure information for the cohort was limited to CMV serostatus. Most TCR sequences were seen in very few donors, while some public TCRs were found in many individuals. In vitro tests confirmed that a few of the cytomegalovirus-associated TCR beta chains recognize cytomegalovirus antigens. A further reported finding was that TCR beta sequences accurately predicted the HLA-A and HLA-B alleles for most subjects in the first cohort. In a later genetic analysis, a missense DCLRE1C variant was associated with V-gene and J-gene trimming of TCR beta chains, and the association was replicated in an independent cohort. In an earlier analysis of some 500 of the donors, most TCR beta V segments were observed in productive rearrangements about 90% or about 30% of the time, broadly matching IMGT annotations. The authors suggested that the approach could potentially be extended to other disease states and immunological phenotypes. In a later analysis, the rate of TCR association differed among HLA loci, with DRB1 alleles having the most associated TCRs and HLA-C alleles having the fewest. The presence/absence analyses assumed that sequencing depth was roughly uniform across donors, and that assumption may not be true. Compared with the 666-donor mean, donors in an Asian-associated ancestry cluster had fewer N-insertions in productive TCRs, according to a later genetic analysis. A later analysis found that most CMV-associated TCR beta chains appeared HLA-restricted, with HLA associations seemingly driven largely by CMV exposure. The cohort was sequenced for TCR beta chains only, and without alpha or paired-chain data the features that could be detected were limited. When HLA alleles, especially DR and DQ, strongly co-occurred, attributing TCR associations to individual alleles was difficult. The study gave a list of about 150 TCR beta chains associated with cytomegalovirus. The classifier was reported to diagnose cytomegalovirus status with high specificity and sensitivity in both the original and validation cohorts. Roughly 15 rarely observed V segments, including chromosome 9 orphons, were excluded from the earlier analysis of approximately 500 of the donors because counts were too low. Some IMGT-functional V segments, including TRBV6-2 and TRBV6-3, could not be told apart with the 87-base-pair reads, so those segments were excluded. Correlated functional status among segregating V segments might reflect linkage disequilibrium, but an unknown experimental factor could not be ruled out. Specific HLA alleles were associated with over 15,000 TCR beta sequences at a false discovery rate of 0.05 in a later analysis. A group of highly shared sequence variants was considered likely to be a technical artifact of the sequencing pipeline. A later analysis found that HLA-associated TCR beta chains were more clonally expanded and had lower generation probabilities than equally common non-associated chains. Because HLA typing was unavailable for some donors at each locus, only the typed subset was used in association tests. A later analysis reported that several top co-occurrence clusters appeared linked to parvovirus B19, influenza, CMV and Epstein-Barr virus.

Material for sequencing was PBMCs. This TCR was sampled from a man aged 45-60 years in good health and CMV-seropositive. The chain employs TRBV4-3 and TRBJ1-2, with 12 bases aligning to TRBD1. The CDR3 protein sequence reads: CASSRWGTGGSGYTF. Here is the DNA: TGCGCCAGCAGCCGTTGGGGGACAGGGGGCTCGGGCTACACCTTC.